These T cell receptor beta chains were read from a single sample in a study of blood T cell repertoires in COVID-19. Profiled with immunoSEQ multiplex PCR; TCRdb holds only in-frame clones, not every one. The table lists about 100,000 clones, almost 95% of them singletons. Specimen: peripheral blood. The receptors stem from a man aged 45-60 years with active COVID-19. The CDR3 runs from the conserved cysteine through the conserved F or W. Fields, in order: V gene, J gene, D gene, clone size, CDR3 DNA, CDR3 protein. A D gene is named only where the DNA matches it firmly. The size of a clone is reported for some rows only, either as once, few or many, or as a class for expanded clones.

V gene: TRBV29-1
J gene: TRBJ2-3
D gene: .
clone size: .
CDR3 DNA: TGCAGCGCGGACAGAAGCACAGATACGCAGTATTTT
CDR3 protein: CSADRSTDTQYF

V gene: TRBV1
J gene: TRBJ2-7
D gene: .
clone size: .
CDR3 DNA: TGCACCAGCAGCCGGCCCGAACCCGGGGTAGCGGGAGACGAGCAGTACTTC
CDR3 protein: CTSSRPEPGVAGDEQYF

V gene: TRBV15
J gene: TRBJ1-1
D gene: .
clone size: .
CDR3 DNA: TGTGCCACCAGCAGAGATCTAAGCCAGGGGAAAGGAATGAACACTGAAGCTTTCTTT
CDR3 protein: CATSRDLSQGKGMNTEAFF

V gene: TRBV15
J gene: TRBJ1-3
D gene: .
clone size: .
CDR3 DNA: TGTGCCACCAGCAGAGATAGCCTCTCTGGAAACACCATATATTTT
CDR3 protein: CATSRDSLSGNTIYF

V gene: TRBV2
J gene: TRBJ1-6
D gene: .
clone size: few
CDR3 DNA: TGTGCCAGCAGTGAATTTGGAGATAATTCACCCCTCCACTTT
CDR3 protein: CASSEFGDNSPLHF

V gene: TRBV18
J gene: TRBJ2-7
D gene: .
clone size: .
CDR3 DNA: TGTGCCAGCTCACTTAATCCGGGACTGCCCTACGAGCAGTACTTC
CDR3 protein: CASSLNPGLPYEQYF

V gene: TRBV27
J gene: TRBJ1-3
D gene: .
clone size: .
CDR3 DNA: TGTGCCAGCAGTTTAAGGGAGGGAAACACCATATATTTT
CDR3 protein: CASSLREGNTIYF

V gene: TRBV2
J gene: TRBJ2-7
D gene: TRBD2
clone size: .
CDR3 DNA: TGTGCCAGCAACGGACTAGCGGGAGACGAGCAGTACTTC
CDR3 protein: CASNGLAGDEQYF

V gene: TRBV5-1
J gene: TRBJ1-2
D gene: TRBD1
clone size: .
CDR3 DNA: TGCGCCAGCAGCTGGACAGGCGAATATGGCTACACCTTC
CDR3 protein: CASSWTGEYGYTF

V gene: TRBV7-9
J gene: TRBJ2-7
D gene: TRBD1
clone size: .
CDR3 DNA: TGTGCCAGCAGATCGTTTGACAGGGGGAGTGGAGAGCAGTACTTC
CDR3 protein: CASRSFDRGSGEQYF

V gene: TRBV5-1
J gene: TRBJ2-7
D gene: .
clone size: few
CDR3 DNA: TGCGCCAGCATTGCGGGGTCCAACCACGAGCAGTACTTC
CDR3 protein: CASIAGSNHEQYF

V gene: TRBV5-1
J gene: TRBJ1-3
D gene: .
clone size: .
CDR3 DNA: TGCGCCAGCAGTTTTGGAGCTGGAAACACCATATATTTT
CDR3 protein: CASSFGAGNTIYF

V gene: TRBV23-1
J gene: TRBJ2-7
D gene: TRBD1
clone size: .
CDR3 DNA: TGCGCCAGCAGTCCTCGGGGGACAGGGGAATACGAGCAGTACTTC
CDR3 protein: CASSPRGTGEYEQYF

V gene: TRBV27
J gene: TRBJ2-7
D gene: .
clone size: .
CDR3 DNA: TGTGCCAGCAGTTTATTATGGAGCGGAGGGTACGAGCAGTACTTC
CDR3 protein: CASSLLWSGGYEQYF

V gene: TRBV2
J gene: TRBJ1-2
D gene: .
clone size: .
CDR3 DNA: TGTGCCAGCAGCTCCCAGGGGTTGGGGTATGGCTACACCTTC
CDR3 protein: CASSSQGLGYGYTF

V gene: TRBV20-1
J gene: TRBJ1-5
D gene: TRBD1
clone size: .
CDR3 DNA: TGCAGTGCTAGTGTAAAACAGGGGGGCAATCAGCCCCAGCATTTT
CDR3 protein: CSASVKQGGNQPQHF

V gene: TRBV11-2
J gene: TRBJ2-5
D gene: TRBD1
clone size: .
CDR3 DNA: TGTGCCAGCAGCGCGCTCACAGGGGGCGCGGAGACCCAGTACTTC
CDR3 protein: CASSALTGGAETQYF

V gene: TRBV5-5
J gene: TRBJ1-4
D gene: .
clone size: .
CDR3 DNA: TGTGCCAGCAGCTTAGCAGGGGAAGGGAAACTGTTTTTT
CDR3 protein: CASSLAGEGKLFF

V gene: TRBV10-3
J gene: TRBJ1-1
D gene: TRBD1
clone size: .
CDR3 DNA: TGTGCCATCAGTGACCGACAGGGGAACACTGAAGCTTTCTTT
CDR3 protein: CAISDRQGNTEAFF

V gene: TRBV6-5
J gene: TRBJ2-7
D gene: .
clone size: .
CDR3 DNA: TGTGCCACCGCAACCGGGGACTCGGGCGAGCAGTACTTC
CDR3 protein: CATATGDSGEQYF

V gene: TRBV7-8
J gene: TRBJ1-2
D gene: .
clone size: .
CDR3 DNA: TGTGCCAGCAGCCGTGGCGGTCGGTATGGCTACACCTTC
CDR3 protein: CASSRGGRYGYTF

V gene: TRBV5-5
J gene: TRBJ1-2
D gene: .
clone size: .
CDR3 DNA: TGTGCCAGCAGCTTATCGGCCACACGGACTACTAACTATGGCTACACCTTC
CDR3 protein: CASSLSATRTTNYGYTF

V gene: TRBV27
J gene: TRBJ2-1
D gene: TRBD1
clone size: .
CDR3 DNA: TGTGCCAGCAGCTCAGACAGGACAGGGAGGCTGTTCTTC
CDR3 protein: CASSSDRTGRLFF

V gene: TRBV19
J gene: TRBJ2-2
D gene: .
clone size: .
CDR3 DNA: TGTGCCAGTAGTATAGGTCAGGGCAGGGATAACACCGGGGAGCTGTTTTTT
CDR3 protein: CASSIGQGRDNTGELFF

V gene: TRBV30
J gene: TRBJ1-1
D gene: .
clone size: .
CDR3 DNA: TGTGCCTGGAGTGTCGGGATCGGGACTGAAGCTTTCTTT
CDR3 protein: CAWSVGIGTEAFF

V gene: TRBV6-5
J gene: TRBJ2-1
D gene: .
clone size: .
CDR3 DNA: TGTGCCAGCCTTTCCCTTTGGGGGGCCTACAATGAGCAGTTCTTC
CDR3 protein: CASLSLWGAYNEQFF

V gene: TRBV29-1
J gene: TRBJ2-7
D gene: .
clone size: .
CDR3 DNA: TGCAGCGTTGGAAGGGGTCTATCCTACGAGCAGTACTTC
CDR3 protein: CSVGRGLSYEQYF

V gene: TRBV5-1
J gene: TRBJ1-5
D gene: .
clone size: .
CDR3 DNA: TGCGCCAGCAGCTTGGATCACGGGAGCAATCAGCCCCAGCATTTT
CDR3 protein: CASSLDHGSNQPQHF

V gene: TRBV5-1
J gene: TRBJ2-3
D gene: .
clone size: .
CDR3 DNA: TGCGCCAGCCGACTTACCCCCCAAAGCGATACGCAGTATTTT
CDR3 protein: CASRLTPQSDTQYF

V gene: TRBV5-4
J gene: TRBJ1-1
D gene: .
clone size: once
CDR3 DNA: TGTGCCAGCAGCCCGGGTGGGACTGAAGCTTTCTTT
CDR3 protein: CASSPGGTEAFF

V gene: TRBV11-2
J gene: TRBJ1-2
D gene: .
clone size: .
CDR3 DNA: TGTGCCAGCAGCTTAGGCAGCGGGGGAGGTAACTATGGCTACACCTTC
CDR3 protein: CASSLGSGGGNYGYTF

V gene: TRBV7-3
J gene: TRBJ2-3
D gene: .
clone size: .
CDR3 DNA: TGTGCCAGCGGAGGGGCGGGAGATACGCAGTATTTT
CDR3 protein: CASGGAGDTQYF

V gene: TRBV28
J gene: TRBJ2-6
D gene: TRBD2
clone size: .
CDR3 DNA: TGTGCCAGCAATAGAGCGGGAGGGAGTGGGGCCAACGTCCTGACTTTC
CDR3 protein: CASNRAGGSGANVLTF

V gene: TRBV19
J gene: TRBJ2-5
D gene: TRBD2
clone size: .
CDR3 DNA: TGTGCCAGTCGGGGCCGACTCCCGGGAGGGGAGACCCAGTACTTC
CDR3 protein: CASRGRLPGGETQYF

V gene: TRBV6-5
J gene: TRBJ1-2
D gene: TRBD1
clone size: .
CDR3 DNA: TGTGCCAGCAGTATGTCCCGGGACAGGGTAGGCTACACCTTC
CDR3 protein: CASSMSRDRVGYTF

V gene: TRBV28
J gene: TRBJ2-1
D gene: .
clone size: .
CDR3 DNA: TGTGCCAGCGCAGGGACTGGCTACTACAATGAGCAGTTCTTC
CDR3 protein: CASAGTGYYNEQFF

V gene: TRBV18
J gene: TRBJ1-5
D gene: .
clone size: .
CDR3 DNA: TGTGCCAGCTCACCAGGGTCGGCGGAGCCCCAGCATTTT
CDR3 protein: CASSPGSAEPQHF

V gene: TRBV30
J gene: TRBJ1-1
D gene: TRBD1
clone size: .
CDR3 DNA: TGTGCCTGGACGACAGGGACGTGGGGGAACACTGAAGCTTTCTTT
CDR3 protein: CAWTTGTWGNTEAFF

V gene: TRBV5-4
J gene: TRBJ2-3
D gene: TRBD2
clone size: .
CDR3 DNA: TGTGCCAGCAGCCGAGGGACTAGTTTGACAGATACGCAGTATTTT
CDR3 protein: CASSRGTSLTDTQYF

V gene: TRBV29-1
J gene: TRBJ2-7
D gene: .
clone size: .
CDR3 DNA: TGCAGCGTTAGTATCCAGCGCGCCGGGGACGAGCAGTACTTC
CDR3 protein: CSVSIQRAGDEQYF

V gene: TRBV2
J gene: TRBJ1-4
D gene: .
clone size: .
CDR3 DNA: TGTGCCAGCGGCCCAACTAATGAAAAACTGTTTTTT
CDR3 protein: CASGPTNEKLFF

V gene: TRBV5-1
J gene: TRBJ2-7
D gene: TRBD1
clone size: .
CDR3 DNA: TGCGCCAGCAGCTTGGAGGGGTTAGGACAGGGGAGGTCCGAGCAGTACTTC
CDR3 protein: CASSLEGLGQGRSEQYF

V gene: TRBV5-4
J gene: TRBJ1-3
D gene: .
clone size: .
CDR3 DNA: TGTGCCAGCAGCTTGGTACAGCAACTCTCTGGAAACACCATATATTTT
CDR3 protein: CASSLVQQLSGNTIYF

V gene: TRBV5-5
J gene: TRBJ1-1
D gene: .
clone size: .
CDR3 DNA: TGTGCCAGCAGCCCAGGGTTCATCGCTGAAGCTTTCTTT
CDR3 protein: CASSPGFIAEAFF

V gene: TRBV6-2/TRBV6-3
J gene: TRBJ1-5
D gene: TRBD1
clone size: few
CDR3 DNA: TGTGCCAGCAGTTCGCGACAGGGGTCGAATCAGCCCCAGCATTTT
CDR3 protein: CASSSRQGSNQPQHF

V gene: TRBV7-9
J gene: TRBJ2-5
D gene: .
clone size: .
CDR3 DNA: TGTGCCAGCAGCCCACCCTGGGGGCGGGAGACCCAGTACTTC
CDR3 protein: CASSPPWGRETQYF

V gene: TRBV6-5
J gene: TRBJ1-1
D gene: TRBD1
clone size: .
CDR3 DNA: TGTGCCAGCAGGGGACAGGGGGTGAACACTGAAGCTTTCTTT
CDR3 protein: CASRGQGVNTEAFF

V gene: TRBV18
J gene: TRBJ2-5
D gene: .
clone size: .
CDR3 DNA: TGTGCCAGCTCACCATCGGAACAAGAGGCCCAGTACTTC
CDR3 protein: CASSPSEQEAQYF

V gene: TRBV30
J gene: TRBJ2-5
D gene: .
clone size: .
CDR3 DNA: TGTGCCTGGTCAAGCGGGGAGACCCAGTACTTC
CDR3 protein: CAWSSGETQYF

V gene: TRBV23-1
J gene: TRBJ2-2
D gene: .
clone size: .
CDR3 DNA: TGCGCCAGGGGGACTCCACCCCTTTGCGTCGGGGAGCTGTTTTTT
CDR3 protein: CARGTPPLCVGELFF

V gene: TRBV4-1
J gene: TRBJ2-3
D gene: TRBD2
clone size: few
CDR3 DNA: TGCGCCAGCAGCCCAATCGGACTAGCGGGGAGCACAGATACGCAGTATTTT
CDR3 protein: CASSPIGLAGSTDTQYF